Listed below are T cell receptor beta chains from one sample, sequenced in a study of T cell responses to AZD1222 COVID-19 vaccine. The method was immunoSEQ multiplex PCR; TCRdb's version includes in-frame clones alone and lacks a portion of them. This table has more than 70,000 clones, 70% to 90% appearing once. This specimen was peripheral blood, taken 28 days after the second AZD1222 dose. These receptors were taken from an adult who received the AZD1222 COVID-19 vaccine. CDR3s include the opening cysteine and the closing phenylalanine or tryptophan. D genes are given only for firm matches. The listing skips clone size in some rows; elsewhere it reads once, few, many or a size class.

J gene: TRBJ1-1; clone size: NA; V gene: TRBV12-3/TRBV12-4; D gene: NA; CDR3 protein: CASSFNPNTEAFF; CDR3 DNA: TGTGCCAGCAGTTTTAACCCTAACACTGAAGCTTTCTTT
J gene: TRBJ2-1; clone size: NA; V gene: TRBV19; D gene: TRBD2; CDR3 protein: CASSPWTSGSNEQFF; CDR3 DNA: TGTGCCAGTAGTCCCTGGACTAGCGGGAGCAATGAGCAGTTCTTC
J gene: TRBJ2-1; clone size: NA; V gene: TRBV11-2; D gene: NA; CDR3 protein: CASTPIRNGIGQFF; CDR3 DNA: TGTGCCAGCACCCCTATTCGAAACGGAATCGGGCAGTTCTTC
J gene: TRBJ2-5; clone size: NA; V gene: TRBV18; D gene: TRBD2; CDR3 protein: CASSFTSSGRMETQYF; CDR3 DNA: TGTGCCAGCTCATTCACCAGCAGCGGGAGAATGGAGACCCAGTACTTC
J gene: TRBJ2-3; clone size: NA; V gene: TRBV25-1; D gene: TRBD2; CDR3 protein: CASSDLAGDWGTDTQYF; CDR3 DNA: TGTGCCAGCAGTGACCTAGCGGGAGATTGGGGCACAGATACGCAGTATTTT
J gene: TRBJ2-7; clone size: NA; V gene: TRBV19; D gene: NA; CDR3 protein: CASSIDRLGGEQYF; CDR3 DNA: TGTGCCAGTAGTATAGATCGGCTGGGGGGCGAGCAGTACTTC
J gene: TRBJ2-1; clone size: NA; V gene: TRBV2; D gene: TRBD2; CDR3 protein: CASTRDYHNEQFF; CDR3 DNA: TGTGCCAGTACCCGGGACTACCACAATGAGCAGTTCTTC
J gene: TRBJ1-1; clone size: NA; V gene: TRBV20-1; D gene: NA; CDR3 protein: CSASDPQGRNTEAFF; CDR3 DNA: TGCAGTGCTAGTGACCCACAGGGACGGAACACTGAAGCTTTCTTT
J gene: TRBJ1-6; clone size: NA; V gene: TRBV11-2; D gene: NA; CDR3 protein: CASSLVGEGLISPLHF; CDR3 DNA: TGTGCCAGCAGCTTAGTGGGGGAGGGACTGATCTCACCCCTCCACTTT
J gene: TRBJ1-6; clone size: NA; V gene: TRBV2; D gene: NA; CDR3 protein: CASPTGGDSPLHF; CDR3 DNA: TGTGCCAGCCCGACGGGAGGCGATTCACCCCTCCACTTT
J gene: TRBJ1-4; clone size: NA; V gene: TRBV19; D gene: NA; CDR3 protein: CASSIHLLSEKLFF; CDR3 DNA: TGTGCCAGTAGCATCCACCTCCTGTCTGAAAAACTGTTTTTT
J gene: TRBJ2-7; clone size: NA; V gene: TRBV19; D gene: TRBD2; CDR3 protein: CFLVRGRGLADFPSSYEQYF; CDR3 DNA: TGTTTCTTAGTAAGGGGGAGGGGACTAGCGGATTTCCCTAGCTCCTACGAGCAGTACTTC
J gene: TRBJ2-7; clone size: NA; V gene: TRBV5-6; D gene: TRBD1; CDR3 protein: CASSARGKTYEQYF; CDR3 DNA: TGTGCCAGCAGCGCCAGGGGGAAGACCTACGAGCAGTACTTC
J gene: TRBJ1-1; clone size: NA; V gene: TRBV18; D gene: NA; CDR3 protein: CASSPPAGTTEAFF; CDR3 DNA: TGTGCCAGCTCTCCACCAGCGGGGACCACTGAAGCTTTCTTT
J gene: TRBJ2-1; clone size: NA; V gene: TRBV19; D gene: TRBD2; CDR3 protein: CASSSGRRFEQFF; CDR3 DNA: TGTGCCAGTAGTAGCGGGAGGAGGTTTGAGCAGTTCTTC
J gene: TRBJ2-1; clone size: NA; V gene: TRBV7-3; D gene: NA; CDR3 protein: CASRLTWLAPQFF; CDR3 DNA: TGTGCCAGCAGGTTAACGTGGTTAGCCCCGCAGTTCTTC
J gene: TRBJ1-2; clone size: NA; V gene: TRBV30; D gene: NA; CDR3 protein: CAWSVKRQGSGYTF; CDR3 DNA: TGTGCCTGGAGTGTAAAAAGGCAGGGGAGTGGCTACACCTTC
J gene: TRBJ1-1; clone size: NA; V gene: TRBV30; D gene: NA; CDR3 protein: CAWSGQLNTEAFF; CDR3 DNA: TGTGCCTGGAGTGGGCAGTTGAACACTGAAGCTTTCTTT
J gene: TRBJ2-1; clone size: NA; V gene: TRBV27; D gene: NA; CDR3 protein: CASSSIAARSYNEQFF; CDR3 DNA: TGTGCCAGCAGTTCTATCGCGGCACGCTCCTACAATGAGCAGTTCTTC
J gene: TRBJ2-5; clone size: NA; V gene: TRBV7-3; D gene: NA; CDR3 protein: CASSLSRAYQETQYF; CDR3 DNA: TGTGCCAGCAGCTTATCTCGGGCGTACCAAGAGACCCAGTACTTC
J gene: TRBJ1-2; clone size: NA; V gene: TRBV2; D gene: NA; CDR3 protein: CASSELGIGYGYTF; CDR3 DNA: TGTGCCAGCAGTGAGCTCGGAATTGGGTATGGCTACACCTTC
J gene: TRBJ1-6; clone size: NA; V gene: TRBV30; D gene: NA; CDR3 protein: CAWSPPVGGSYNSPLHF; CDR3 DNA: TGTGCCTGGAGTCCCCCCGTGGGAGGCTCCTATAATTCACCCCTCCACTTT
J gene: TRBJ2-3; clone size: few; V gene: TRBV4-3; D gene: NA; CDR3 protein: CASSQDGAGAGDTQYF; CDR3 DNA: TGCGCCAGCAGCCAAGATGGGGCAGGGGCCGGTGATACGCAGTATTTT
J gene: TRBJ2-1; clone size: NA; V gene: TRBV18; D gene: NA; CDR3 protein: CASSPPPGEQFF; CDR3 DNA: TGTGCCAGCTCACCGCCTCCGGGAGAGCAGTTCTTC
J gene: TRBJ1-2; clone size: NA; V gene: TRBV13; D gene: NA; CDR3 protein: CASSSEQGIYGYTF; CDR3 DNA: TGTGCCAGCAGCTCCGAGCAGGGAATCTATGGCTACACCTTC
J gene: TRBJ2-7; clone size: NA; V gene: TRBV7-3; D gene: TRBD2; CDR3 protein: CASSSIAGSSNEQYF; CDR3 DNA: TGTGCCAGCAGCTCTATAGCGGGGAGTTCAAACGAGCAGTACTTC
J gene: TRBJ1-1; clone size: NA; V gene: TRBV6-2/TRBV6-3; D gene: TRBD1; CDR3 protein: CASSYQGGDTSEAFF; CDR3 DNA: TGTGCCAGCAGTTACCAGGGGGGCGATACTAGTGAAGCTTTCTTT
J gene: TRBJ1-2; clone size: NA; V gene: TRBV15; D gene: NA; CDR3 protein: CATSREKYGYTF; CDR3 DNA: TGTGCCACCAGCAGAGAAAAATATGGCTACACCTTC
J gene: TRBJ1-2; clone size: NA; V gene: TRBV5-1; D gene: TRBD1; CDR3 protein: CASSLDLLQGTYGYTF; CDR3 DNA: TGCGCCAGCAGCTTGGATTTATTACAGGGGACCTATGGCTACACCTTC
J gene: TRBJ1-3; clone size: medium-sized; V gene: TRBV10-3; D gene: NA; CDR3 protein: CATRPGNTIYF; CDR3 DNA: TGTGCCACCCGCCCTGGAAACACCATATATTTT
J gene: TRBJ1-3; clone size: NA; V gene: TRBV7-2; D gene: NA; CDR3 protein: CASSLGGGRTGNTIYF; CDR3 DNA: TGTGCCAGCAGCTTAGGCGGGGGTCGTACTGGAAACACCATATATTTT
J gene: TRBJ1-5; clone size: NA; V gene: TRBV7-9; D gene: NA; CDR3 protein: CASSSGATGGQPQHF; CDR3 DNA: TGTGCCAGCAGCTCCGGGGCAACGGGAGGACAGCCCCAGCATTTT
J gene: TRBJ1-5; clone size: NA; V gene: TRBV12-3/TRBV12-4; D gene: NA; CDR3 protein: CASSYQGNQPQHF; CDR3 DNA: TGTGCCAGCAGTTATCAGGGGAATCAGCCCCAGCATTTT
J gene: TRBJ1-1; clone size: NA; V gene: TRBV7-2; D gene: NA; CDR3 protein: CASSPGSLIGEAFF; CDR3 DNA: TGTGCCAGCAGCCCTGGGAGCCTTATAGGGGAAGCTTTCTTT
J gene: TRBJ2-1; clone size: NA; V gene: TRBV18; D gene: NA; CDR3 protein: CASSRAATPLNYNEQFF; CDR3 DNA: TGTGCCAGCTCACGGGCGGCGACCCCTCTGAACTACAATGAGCAGTTCTTC
J gene: TRBJ2-7; clone size: NA; V gene: TRBV7-2; D gene: NA; CDR3 protein: CASSSEGGVTYEQYF; CDR3 DNA: TGTGCCAGCAGCTCCGAAGGGGGGGTTACCTACGAGCAGTACTTC
J gene: TRBJ2-1; clone size: many; V gene: TRBV29-1; D gene: NA; CDR3 protein: CSVGTGSGDYNEQFF; CDR3 DNA: TGCAGCGTTGGAACTGGGTCAGGGGACTACAATGAGCAGTTCTTC
J gene: TRBJ2-7; clone size: NA; V gene: TRBV6-5; D gene: NA; CDR3 protein: CASSLQGSYEQYF; CDR3 DNA: TGTGCCAGCAGCCTCCAGGGTTCCTACGAGCAGTACTTC
J gene: TRBJ1-2; clone size: NA; V gene: TRBV4-3; D gene: NA; CDR3 protein: CASSQNRLASYGYTF; CDR3 DNA: TGCGCCAGCAGCCAAAATCGTCTGGCAAGTTATGGCTACACCTTC
J gene: TRBJ1-5; clone size: NA; V gene: TRBV19; D gene: NA; CDR3 protein: CASSIGQNNQPQHF; CDR3 DNA: TGTGCCAGTAGTATAGGACAAAACAATCAGCCCCAGCATTTT
J gene: TRBJ2-1; clone size: NA; V gene: TRBV19; D gene: NA; CDR3 protein: CASSIAGFEQFF; CDR3 DNA: TGTGCCAGTAGTATAGCAGGGTTTGAGCAGTTCTTC